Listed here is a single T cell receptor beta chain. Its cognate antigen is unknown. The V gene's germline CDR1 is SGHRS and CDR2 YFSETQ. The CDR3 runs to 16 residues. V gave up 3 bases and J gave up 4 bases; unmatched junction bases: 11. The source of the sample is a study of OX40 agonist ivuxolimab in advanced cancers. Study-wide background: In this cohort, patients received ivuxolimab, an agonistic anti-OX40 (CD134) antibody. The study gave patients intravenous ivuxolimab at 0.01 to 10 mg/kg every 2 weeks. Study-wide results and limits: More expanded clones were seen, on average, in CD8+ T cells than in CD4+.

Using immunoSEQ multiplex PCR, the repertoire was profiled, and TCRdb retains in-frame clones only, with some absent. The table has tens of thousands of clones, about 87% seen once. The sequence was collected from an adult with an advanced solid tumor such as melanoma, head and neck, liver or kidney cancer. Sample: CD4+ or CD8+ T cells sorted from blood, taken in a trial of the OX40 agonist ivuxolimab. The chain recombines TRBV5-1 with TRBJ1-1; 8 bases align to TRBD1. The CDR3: CASSSGTGWGRTEAFF. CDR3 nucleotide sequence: TGCGCCAGCAGCTCAGGGACAGGCTGGGGTCGCACTGAAGCTTTCTTT.